This is a list of T cell receptor beta chains from one sample in a study of T and B cells in COVID-19 patients. TCRdb re-called the multiplex PCR reads through MiXCR, storing one row per CDR3 protein. This table holds thousands of distinct CDR3 sequences, about 23% found once. Source material: blood. These receptors came from a human donor who had recovered from COVID-19. CDR3s include the opening cysteine and the closing phenylalanine or tryptophan. D genes are given only for firm matches. For some rows the clone size is stated as once, few or many, or as a class when expanded; others skip it.

CATSRESLAGVTQYF	TGTGCCACCAGCAGAGAATCGCTAGCGGGGGTTACGCAGTATTTT	TRBJ2-3	TRBD2	medium-sized	TRBV15
CASSIVPGASPLHF	TGTGCCAGTAGTATAGTCCCGGGGGCATCACCCCTCCACTTT	TRBJ1-6	-	medium-sized	TRBV19
CSASRLAVLGDTQYF	TGCAGTGCTAGTAGGCTAGCGGTACTAGGGGATACGCAGTATTTT	TRBJ2-3	TRBD2	few	TRBV20-1
CASSQFIVYPTKETQYF	TGCGCCAGCAGTCAATTCATCGTGTATCCCACGAAAGAGACCCAGTACTTC	TRBJ2-5	-	-	TRBV12-3/TRBV12-4
CANSSDGDEASF	TGTGCCAACAGTAGTGACGGTGATGAAGCTTCCTTT	TRBJ1-1	-	-	TRBV12-3/TRBV12-4
CASSHSGSSYNEQFF	TGCGCCAGCAGCCATAGCGGGAGCTCCTACAATGAGCAGTTCTTC	TRBJ2-1	TRBD2	-	TRBV5-1
CATSEATNEKLFF	TGTGCCACTTCGGAGGCAACTAATGAAAAACTGTTTTTT	TRBJ1-4	-	medium-sized	TRBV19
CASSPIKTGLTEAFF	TGTGCCAGCTCGCCGATCAAGACAGGGCTGACTGAAGCTTTCTTT	TRBJ1-1	TRBD1	medium-sized	TRBV18
CASSLHESYGYTF	TGTGCCAGTAGTCTGCATGAGAGCTATGGCTACACCTTC	TRBJ1-2	-	-	TRBV19
CASSDLGARRVSEAFF	TGTGCCAGTAGTGATTTAGGGGCTCGAAGGGTCTCTGAAGCTTTCTTT	TRBJ1-1	-	-	TRBV19
CASRDKPYEQYF	TGTGCCAGCAGGGACAAACCCTACGAGCAGTACTTC	TRBJ2-7	-	many	TRBV6-6